Shown below are 7 T cell receptor beta chains from a single sample sequenced in a study of blood T cell repertoires in COVID-19. Produced via immunoSEQ multiplex PCR; TCRdb's table is partial and in-frame only. This table has about 400,000 clones, 85% to 90% appearing once. Sequencing was performed on PBMCs or T cells enriched from blood (not recorded which). These receptors were obtained from a woman in her 30s with acute COVID-19.

The chain uses TRBV19 and TRBJ2-4; D is possibly TRBD1 (7 bases). The CDR3 spans 15 residues. Germline assignment: CDR1 LNHDA and CDR2 SQIVND (reference sequence). Trimming left V 3 bases short and J 1 base short, with 10 bases between. The CDR3, as DNA: TGTGCCAGTAGTATCGGAGGGGGCGCCAAAAACATTCAGTACTTC. Translating gives CASSIGGGAKNIQYF.

This clone appeared once. V and J are TRBV7-2 and TRBJ2-5; the match to TRBD1 covers 12 bases. The junction had 12 bases not matched to a gene; V was cut back by 6 bases and J by 4 bases. The CDR3 spans 17 residues. The germline V gene has CDR1 SGHTA and CDR2 FQGNSA. The CDR3 DNA reads TGTGCCAGCAGTCAGAGAGGGACAGGGGGCGCGACAGAGACCCAGTACTTC. Translating gives CASSQRGTGGATETQYF.

The rearrangement joins TRBV30 to TRBJ2-3; 13 bases agree with TRBD2. This CDR3 contains 15 residues. V was clipped by 5 bases and J by 6 bases; unmatched bases: 8. Germline V lookup: CDR1 GTSNPN, CDR2 SVGIG (reference sequence). CDR3 in amino acids: CAWDPTSGGGDTQYF. For the CDR3, the DNA is TGTGCCTGGGACCCTACTAGCGGGGGGGGTGATACGCAGTATTTT.

The chain joins TRBV19 to TRBJ1-4, with a weak D call TRBD1 (5 bases). The CDR3 is 14 residues long. Trimming removed 3 bases at V and 3 bases at J, with 8 bases between. Germline V gives CDR1 LNHDA, CDR2 SQIVND (reference sequence). CDR3 residues: CASSMAGSNEKLFF. CDR3 DNA sequence: TGTGCCAGTAGTATGGCAGGGTCTAATGAAAAACTGTTTTTT.

The genes are TRBV9 and TRBJ1-2; TRBD1 aligns across 7 bases. Germline CDR1 reads SGDLS; CDR2 reads YYNGEE. V lost 0 bases to trimming and J lost 0 bases; unmatched junction nucleotides: 5. This CDR3 is 16 amino acids long. This chain's CDR3 is CASSVVDREPNYGYTF. The CDR3 DNA follows: TGTGCCAGCAGCGTAGTCGACAGGGAGCCTAACTATGGCTACACCTTC. The variable domain in full, completed from reference TRBV9 and TRBJ1-2, reads DSGVTQTPKHLITATGQRVTLRCSPRSGDLSVYWYQQSLDQGLQFLIQYYNGEERAKGNILERFSAQQFPDLHSELNLSSLELGDSALYFCASSVVDREPNYGYTFGSGTRLTVV.

This chain uses TRBV7-2 with TRBJ1-6, with no clear D. With 0 bases removed from V and 6 bases from J, the gap between germline ends came to 18 bases. The CDR3 runs to 18 residues. The V gene's germline CDR1 is SGHTA and CDR2 FQGNSA. This CDR3 is CASSLAPSSPLSNSPLHF. The DNA of the CDR3 is TGTGCCAGCAGCTTAGCCCCCTCTAGCCCCCTGAGTAATTCACCCCTCCACTTT.

The V gene is TRBV25-1, the J gene TRBJ2-4; TRBD2 might be the D (6 bases). The CDR3 extends over 13 amino acids. The V gene's germline CDR1 is MGHDK and CDR2 SYGVNS. V was clipped by 3 bases and J by 6 bases, with 9 bases between them. CDR3 amino acids: CASSDPGVNIQYF. As DNA, the CDR3 is TGTGCCAGCAGTGACCCGGGGGTAAACATTCAGTACTTC.